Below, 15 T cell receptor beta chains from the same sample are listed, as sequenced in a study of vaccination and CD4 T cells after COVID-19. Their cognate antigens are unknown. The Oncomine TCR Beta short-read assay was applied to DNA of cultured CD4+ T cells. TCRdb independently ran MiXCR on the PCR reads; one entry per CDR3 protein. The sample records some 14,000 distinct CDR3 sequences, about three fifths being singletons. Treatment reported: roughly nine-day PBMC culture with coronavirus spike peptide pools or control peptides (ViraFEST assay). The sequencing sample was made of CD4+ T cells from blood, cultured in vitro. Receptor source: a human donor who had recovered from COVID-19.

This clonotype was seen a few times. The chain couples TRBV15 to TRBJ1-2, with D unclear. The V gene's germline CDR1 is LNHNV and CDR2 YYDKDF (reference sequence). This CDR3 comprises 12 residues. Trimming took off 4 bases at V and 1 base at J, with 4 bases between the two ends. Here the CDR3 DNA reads TGTGCCACCAGCACCAGTAACTATGGCTACACCTTC. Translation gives CATSTSNYGYTF.

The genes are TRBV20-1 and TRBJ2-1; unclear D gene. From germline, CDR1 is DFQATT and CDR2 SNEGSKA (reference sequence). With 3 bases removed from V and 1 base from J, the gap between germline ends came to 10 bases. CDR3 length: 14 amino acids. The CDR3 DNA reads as TGCAGTGCTAGTGCCGACTTTTCCTACAATGAGCAGTTCTTC. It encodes CSASADFSYNEQFF.

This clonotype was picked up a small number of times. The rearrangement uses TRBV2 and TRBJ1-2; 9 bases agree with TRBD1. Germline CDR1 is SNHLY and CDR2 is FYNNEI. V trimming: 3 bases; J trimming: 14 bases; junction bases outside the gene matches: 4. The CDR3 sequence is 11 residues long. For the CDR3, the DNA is TGTGCCAGCAGTGAGCGGACAGGGGAGACCTTC. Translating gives CASSERTGETF.

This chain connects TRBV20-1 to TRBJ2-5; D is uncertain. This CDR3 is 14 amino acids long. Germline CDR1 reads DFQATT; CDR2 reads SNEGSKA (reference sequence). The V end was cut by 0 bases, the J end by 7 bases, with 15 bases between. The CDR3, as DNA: TGCAGTGCTAGAGATTTAGGACCGCTCATGACCCAGTACTTC. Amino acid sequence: CSARDLGPLMTQYF.

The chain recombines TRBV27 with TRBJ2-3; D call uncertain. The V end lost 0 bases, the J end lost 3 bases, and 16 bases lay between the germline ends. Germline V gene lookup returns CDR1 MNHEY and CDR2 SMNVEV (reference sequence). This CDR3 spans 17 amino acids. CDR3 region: CASSLSGSPTYTDTQYF. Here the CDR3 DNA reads TGTGCCAGCAGTTTATCCGGAAGCCCGACATATACAGATACGCAGTATTTT.

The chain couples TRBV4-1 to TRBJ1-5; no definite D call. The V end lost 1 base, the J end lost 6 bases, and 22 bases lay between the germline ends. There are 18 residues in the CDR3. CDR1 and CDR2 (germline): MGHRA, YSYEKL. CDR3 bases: TGCGCCAGCAGCCAAGTCGACATGGGCATGAGCGCGGGTCAGCCCCAGCATTTT. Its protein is CASSQVDMGMSAGQPQHF.

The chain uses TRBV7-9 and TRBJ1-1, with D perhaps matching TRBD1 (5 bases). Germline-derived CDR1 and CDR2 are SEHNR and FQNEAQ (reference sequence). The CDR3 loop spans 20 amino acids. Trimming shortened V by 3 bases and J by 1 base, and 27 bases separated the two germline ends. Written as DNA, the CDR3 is TGTGCCAGCAGCTTGCCGTCGAGATTTTCGGGGACCCCAGGGAACACTGAAGCTTTCTTT. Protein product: CASSLPSRFSGTPGNTEAFF.

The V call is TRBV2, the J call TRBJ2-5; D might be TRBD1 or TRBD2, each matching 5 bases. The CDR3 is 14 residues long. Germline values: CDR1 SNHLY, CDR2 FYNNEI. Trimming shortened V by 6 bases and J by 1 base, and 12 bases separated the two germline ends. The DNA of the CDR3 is TGTGCCAGCAGGCCACCGGGGCCCCAAGAGACCCAGTACTTC. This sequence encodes CASRPPGPQETQYF.

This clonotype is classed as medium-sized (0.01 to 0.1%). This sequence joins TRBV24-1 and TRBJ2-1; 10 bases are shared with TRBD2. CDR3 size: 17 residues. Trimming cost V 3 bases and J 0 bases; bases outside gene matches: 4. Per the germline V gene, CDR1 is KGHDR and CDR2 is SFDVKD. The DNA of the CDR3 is TGTGCCACCAGTGATCACGGGACTAGCGACTCCTACAATGAGCAGTTCTTC. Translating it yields CATSDHGTSDSYNEQFF.

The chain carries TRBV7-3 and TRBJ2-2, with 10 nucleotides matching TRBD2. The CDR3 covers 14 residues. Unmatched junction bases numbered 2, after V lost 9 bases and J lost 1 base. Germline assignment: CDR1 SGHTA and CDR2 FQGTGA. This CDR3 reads CASSGRRNTGELFF. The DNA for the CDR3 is TGTGCCAGTAGCGGGAGGAGGAACACCGGGGAGCTGTTTTTT.

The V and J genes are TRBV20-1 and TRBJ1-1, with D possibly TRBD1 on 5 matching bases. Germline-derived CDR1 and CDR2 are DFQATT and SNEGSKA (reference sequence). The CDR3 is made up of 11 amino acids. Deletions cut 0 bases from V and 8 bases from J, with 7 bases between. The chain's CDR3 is CSARDRGEAFF. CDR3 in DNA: TGCAGTGCTAGAGATCGGGGGGAAGCTTTCTTT.

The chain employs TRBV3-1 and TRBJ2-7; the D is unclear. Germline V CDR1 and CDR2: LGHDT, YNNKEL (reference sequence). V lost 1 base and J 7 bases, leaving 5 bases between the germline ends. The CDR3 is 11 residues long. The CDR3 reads CASSQVGEQYF. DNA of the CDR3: TGTGCCAGCAGCCAAGTGGGAGAGCAGTACTTC.

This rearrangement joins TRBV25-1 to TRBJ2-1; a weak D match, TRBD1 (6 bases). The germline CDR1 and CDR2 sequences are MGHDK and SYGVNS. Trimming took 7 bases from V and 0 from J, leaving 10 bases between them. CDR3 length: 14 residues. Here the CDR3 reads CASNRASSYNEQFF. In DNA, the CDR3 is TGTGCCAGCAACAGGGCAAGCTCCTACAATGAGCAGTTCTTC.

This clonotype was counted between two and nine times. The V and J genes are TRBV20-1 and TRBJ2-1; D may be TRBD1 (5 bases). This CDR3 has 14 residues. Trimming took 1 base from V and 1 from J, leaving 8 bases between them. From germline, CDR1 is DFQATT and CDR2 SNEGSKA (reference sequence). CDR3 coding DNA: TGCAGTGCTAGAGGGGGCGGTTCCTACAATGAGCAGTTCTTC. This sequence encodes CSARGGGSYNEQFF.

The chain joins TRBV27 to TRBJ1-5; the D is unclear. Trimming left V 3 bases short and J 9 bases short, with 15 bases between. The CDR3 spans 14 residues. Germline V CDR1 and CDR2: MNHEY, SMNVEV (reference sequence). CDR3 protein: CASSFVAGRSPQHF. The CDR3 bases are TGTGCCAGCAGTTTTGTGGCAGGTCGCTCGCCCCAGCATTTT.